This T cell receptor (beta chain) came from a study of blood T cell repertoires in COVID-19. Some clones are missing from TCRdb's copy, which holds only in-frame ones; the method was immunoSEQ multiplex PCR. Among almost 55,000 clones, roughly 88% were seen once, and the ten largest hold about 3.5%. This receptor was identified in a human donor in a cohort sampled during active COVID-19. Source material: peripheral blood.

The CDR3 DNA is TGTGCCAGCAGCTTAGGGGCAGGGGGCGACTATGGCTACACCTTC. Its protein is CASSLGAGGDYGYTF. The rearrangement joins TRBV7-9 to TRBJ1-2; TRBD1 aligns across 8 bases. CDR1 SEHNR and CDR2 FQNEAQ come from the germline V gene (reference sequence). The CDR3 has 15 residues. After removal of 1 base from V and 3 bases from J, the junction contained 4 bases not matched to a gene.